This passage covers 9 T cell receptor beta chains from one sample sequenced in a study of cytomegalovirus exposure and HLA in healthy donors. 13 Jbeta primers and 60 Vbeta primers were used for the PCR. Here immunoSEQ multiplex PCR was the method, and the copy in TCRdb shows in-frame clones only, minus some. The table has approximately 140,000 clones, 73% seen once. The sequenced sample consisted of PBMCs. Receptors originate from a young woman in good health and CMV-seronegative.

The V and J genes are TRBV4-3 and TRBJ2-3; 13 bases agree with TRBD2. Germline assignment: CDR1 LGHNA and CDR2 YSLEER. CDR3 length: 18 amino acids. V lost 0 bases and J lost 3; bases outside the gene matches: 6. Written as DNA, the CDR3 is TGCGCCAGCAGCCAAGATCGGGGGACTAGCGGGAATACAGATACGCAGTATTTT. This encodes CASSQDRGTSGNTDTQYF.

This chain connects TRBV18 to TRBJ1-1, with a possible D match to TRBD1 (6 bases). Germline CDR1 KGHSH, CDR2 LQKENI. The CDR3 is 15 residues long. Trimming removed 0 bases from V and 3 bases from J, with 11 bases in between. This CDR3 reads CASSPPQGLHTEAFF. DNA of the CDR3: TGTGCCAGCTCACCACCCCAGGGGCTGCACACTGAAGCTTTCTTT.

This rearrangement joins TRBV29-1 to TRBJ1-1; no firm D call. Germline values: CDR1 SQVTM, CDR2 ANQGSEA. V was clipped by 4 bases and J by 3 bases, with 15 bases between them. This CDR3 has 14 amino acids. The chain's CDR3 is CSVAREGDYTEAFF. CDR3 nucleotide sequence: TGCAGCGTTGCGAGAGAGGGAGATTACACTGAAGCTTTCTTT.

V gene TRBV4-1 combines with J gene TRBJ2-7, with 7 bases identical to TRBD1. The junction had 6 bases not matched to a gene; V was cut back by 0 bases and J by 1 base. The CDR3 is made up of 16 amino acids. Germline V CDR1 and CDR2: MGHRA, YSYEKL. CDR3 DNA: TGCGCCAGCAGCCAAGACCGGACAGGTCCTTCCTACGAGCAGTACTTC. Its translation is CASSQDRTGPSYEQYF.

The chain carries TRBV11-3 and TRBJ1-1; D is unclear. CDR1 is SGHNT and CDR2 is YENEEA in the germline V gene. Trimming stripped 6 bases from V and 4 bases from J, with 15 bases between. The CDR3 length is 14 residues. The CDR3 reads CASSFTGEGTEAFF. In DNA form, the CDR3 reads TGTGCCAGCAGTTTCACGGGAGAAGGCACTGAAGCTTTCTTT.

The rearrangement links TRBV19 to TRBJ1-5, with D possibly matching TRBD1 (6 bases). Trimming removed 3 bases at V and 0 bases at J, with 12 bases between. Per the germline V gene, CDR1 is LNHDA and CDR2 is SQIVND (reference sequence). The CDR3 runs to 16 residues. This CDR3 reads CASSIGTIYSNQPQHF. CDR3 sequence (DNA): TGTGCCAGTAGTATTGGGACAATTTATAGCAATCAGCCCCAGCATTTT. Full variable domain (missing parts from reference TRBV19 and TRBJ1-5): DGGITQSPKYLFRKEGQNVTLSCEQNLNHDAMYWYRQDPGQGLRLIYYSQIVNDFQKGDIAEGYSVSREKKESFPLTVTSAQKNPTAFYLCASSIGTIYSNQPQHFGDGTRLSIL.

The sample holds one count of this clone. This CDR3 is CASSAGAGYSNQPQHF. The CDR3 DNA is TGTGCCAGCAGCGCTGGGGCAGGTTATAGCAATCAGCCCCAGCATTTT. This chain connects TRBV5-6 to TRBJ1-5; D is perhaps TRBD1 (5 bases). Germline V CDR1 and CDR2: SGHDT, YYEEEE. The V gene lost 4 bases and the J gene lost 0 bases, with 14 bases spanning the gap. CDR3 length: 16 residues.

The chain joins TRBV7-8 to TRBJ2-6; D might be TRBD1 (5 bases). The CDR3 is made up of 17 amino acids. V lost 2 bases and J lost 0, with 11 bases in between. CDR1 is SGHVS and CDR2 is FQNEAQ in the germline V gene. The CDR3 sequence is CASSLLGAYSGANVLTF. The CDR3 bases are TGTGCCAGCAGCTTACTTGGGGCCTACTCTGGGGCCAACGTCCTGACTTTC.

This chain links TRBV18 with TRBJ1-1; D is ambiguous. This CDR3 comprises 14 residues. Between the trimmed V and J ends, which lost 6 bases and 0 bases, there was a span of 11 bases. Germline assignment: CDR1 KGHSH and CDR2 LQKENI. As DNA, the CDR3 is TGTGCCAGCTCCCGGGAATGGGTGAACACTGAAGCTTTCTTT. It encodes CASSREWVNTEAFF.